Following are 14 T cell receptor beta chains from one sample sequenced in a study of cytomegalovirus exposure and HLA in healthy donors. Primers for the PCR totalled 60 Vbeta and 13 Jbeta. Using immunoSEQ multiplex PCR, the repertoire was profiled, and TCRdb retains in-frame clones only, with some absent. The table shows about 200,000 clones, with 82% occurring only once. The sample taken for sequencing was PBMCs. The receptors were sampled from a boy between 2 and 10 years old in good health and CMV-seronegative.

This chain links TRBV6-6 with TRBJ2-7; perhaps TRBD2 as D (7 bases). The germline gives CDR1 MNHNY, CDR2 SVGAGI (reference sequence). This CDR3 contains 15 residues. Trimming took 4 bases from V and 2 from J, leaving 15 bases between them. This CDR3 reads CASSSPGGAAYEQYF. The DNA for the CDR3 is TGTGCCAGCAGTTCCCCGGGGGGCGCTGCCTACGAGCAGTACTTC.

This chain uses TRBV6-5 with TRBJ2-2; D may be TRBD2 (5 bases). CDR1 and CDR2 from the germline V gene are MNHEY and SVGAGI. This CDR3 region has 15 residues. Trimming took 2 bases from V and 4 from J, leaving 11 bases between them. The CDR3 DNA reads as TGTGCCAGCAGTTACCAGTTTGGAGGCACCGGGGAGCTGTTTTTT. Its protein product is CASSYQFGGTGELFF.

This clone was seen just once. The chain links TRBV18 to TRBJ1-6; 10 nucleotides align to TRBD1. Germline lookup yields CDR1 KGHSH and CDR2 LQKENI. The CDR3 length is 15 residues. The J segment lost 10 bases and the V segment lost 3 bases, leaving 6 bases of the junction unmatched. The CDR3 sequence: CASSPQDRGQSPLHF. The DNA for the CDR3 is TGTGCCAGCTCACCCCAAGACAGGGGGCAATCACCCCTCCACTTT. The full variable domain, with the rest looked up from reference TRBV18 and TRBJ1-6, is NAGVMQNPRHLVRRRGQEARLRCSPMKGHSHVYWYRQLPEEGLKFMVYLQKENIIDESGMPKERFSAEFPKEGPSILRIQQVVRGDSAAYFCASSPQDRGQSPLHFGNGTRLTVT.

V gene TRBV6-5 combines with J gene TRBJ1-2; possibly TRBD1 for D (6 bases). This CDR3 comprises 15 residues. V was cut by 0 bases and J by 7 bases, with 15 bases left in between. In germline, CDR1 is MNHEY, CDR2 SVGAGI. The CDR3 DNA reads TGTGCCAGCAGTTACTCGTCCCTGAACAGGGCTGGCTACACCTTC. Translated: CASSYSSLNRAGYTF.

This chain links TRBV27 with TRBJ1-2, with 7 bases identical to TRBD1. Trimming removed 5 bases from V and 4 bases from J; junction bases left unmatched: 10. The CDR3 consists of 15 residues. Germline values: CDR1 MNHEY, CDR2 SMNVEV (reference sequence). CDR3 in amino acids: CASSMDRRLAYGYTF. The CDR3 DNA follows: TGTGCCAGCAGTATGGACAGGAGGTTGGCCTATGGCTACACCTTC.

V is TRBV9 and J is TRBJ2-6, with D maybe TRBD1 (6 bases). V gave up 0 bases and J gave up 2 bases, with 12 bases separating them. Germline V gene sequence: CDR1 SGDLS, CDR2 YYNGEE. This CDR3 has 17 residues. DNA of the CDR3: TGTGCCAGCAGCGTAGGGAGGCAGGGGACTGGGGCCAACGTCCTGACTTTC. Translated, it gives CASSVGRQGTGANVLTF.

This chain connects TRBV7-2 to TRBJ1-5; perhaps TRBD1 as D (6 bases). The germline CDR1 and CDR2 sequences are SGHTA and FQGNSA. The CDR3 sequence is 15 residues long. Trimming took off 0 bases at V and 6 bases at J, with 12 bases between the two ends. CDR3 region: CASSLAGGSGQPQHF. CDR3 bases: TGTGCCAGCAGCTTAGCAGGGGGAAGTGGTCAGCCCCAGCATTTT.

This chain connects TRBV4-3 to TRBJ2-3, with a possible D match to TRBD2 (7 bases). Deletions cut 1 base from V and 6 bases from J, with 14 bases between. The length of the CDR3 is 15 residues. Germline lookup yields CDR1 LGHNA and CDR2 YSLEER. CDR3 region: CASSQVGGALDTQYF. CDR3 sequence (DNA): TGCGCCAGCAGCCAAGTTGGGGGGGCGTTGGATACGCAGTATTTT.

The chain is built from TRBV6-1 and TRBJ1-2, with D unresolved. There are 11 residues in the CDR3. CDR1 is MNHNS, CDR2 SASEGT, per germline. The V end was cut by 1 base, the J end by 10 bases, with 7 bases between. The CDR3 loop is CASSEGRFYTF. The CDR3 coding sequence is TGTGCCAGCAGTGAAGGGAGATTCTACACCTTC.

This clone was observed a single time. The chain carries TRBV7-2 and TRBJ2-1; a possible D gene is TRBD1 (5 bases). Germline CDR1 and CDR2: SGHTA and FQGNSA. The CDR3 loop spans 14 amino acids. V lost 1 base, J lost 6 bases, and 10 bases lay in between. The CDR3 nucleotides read TGTGCCAGCAGCTTAGTTCCAGGGCTCAATGAGCAGTTCTTC. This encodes CASSLVPGLNEQFF.

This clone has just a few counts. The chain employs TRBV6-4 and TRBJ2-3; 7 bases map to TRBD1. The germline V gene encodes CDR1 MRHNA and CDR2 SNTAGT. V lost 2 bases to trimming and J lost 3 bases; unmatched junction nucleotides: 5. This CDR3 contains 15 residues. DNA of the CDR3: TGTGCCAGCAGTGACCGAGGGGGCCGGACAGATACGCAGTATTTT. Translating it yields CASSDRGGRTDTQYF.

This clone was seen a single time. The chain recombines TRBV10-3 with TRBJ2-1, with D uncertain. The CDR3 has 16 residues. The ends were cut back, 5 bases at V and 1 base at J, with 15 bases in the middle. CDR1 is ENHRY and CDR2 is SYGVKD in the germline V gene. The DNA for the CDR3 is TGTGCCATCAGTTCTAAGACAACAGCTTCCTACAATGAGCAGTTCTTC. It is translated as CAISSKTTASYNEQFF.

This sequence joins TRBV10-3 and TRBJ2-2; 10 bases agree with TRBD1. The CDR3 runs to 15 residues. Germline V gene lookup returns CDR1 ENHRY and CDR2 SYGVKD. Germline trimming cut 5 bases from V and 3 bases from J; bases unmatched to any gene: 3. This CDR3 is CAISSGTGDTGELFF. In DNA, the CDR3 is TGTGCCATCAGTTCCGGGACAGGGGACACCGGGGAGCTGTTTTTT.

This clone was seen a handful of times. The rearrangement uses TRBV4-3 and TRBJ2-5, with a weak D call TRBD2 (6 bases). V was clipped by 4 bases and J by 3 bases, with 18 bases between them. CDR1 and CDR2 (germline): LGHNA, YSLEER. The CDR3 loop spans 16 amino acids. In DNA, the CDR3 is TGCGCCAGCAGCCCGCGGGGTAGCGCGATAAAAGAGACCCAGTACTTC. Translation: CASSPRGSAIKETQYF.